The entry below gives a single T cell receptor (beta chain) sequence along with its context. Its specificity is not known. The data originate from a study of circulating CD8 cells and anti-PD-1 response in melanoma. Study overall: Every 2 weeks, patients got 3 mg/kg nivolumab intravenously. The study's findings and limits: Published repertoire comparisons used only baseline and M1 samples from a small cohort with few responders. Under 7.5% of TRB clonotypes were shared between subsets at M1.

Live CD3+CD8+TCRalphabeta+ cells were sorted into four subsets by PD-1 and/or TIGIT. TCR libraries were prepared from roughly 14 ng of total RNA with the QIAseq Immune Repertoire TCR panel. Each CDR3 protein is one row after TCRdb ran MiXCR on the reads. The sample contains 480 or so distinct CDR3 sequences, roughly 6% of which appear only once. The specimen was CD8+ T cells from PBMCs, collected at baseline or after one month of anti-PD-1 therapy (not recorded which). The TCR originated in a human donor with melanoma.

CDR3 DNA sequence: TGTGCCTGGAGTACCGGGACAGGGTCCTACGAGCAGTACTTC. It codes for CAWSTGTGSYEQYF. V usage is TRBV30 and J usage is TRBJ2-7, with TRBD1 matching 9 bases. Germline V lookup: CDR1 GTSNPN, CDR2 SVGIG (reference sequence). The junction had 3 bases not matched to a gene; V was cut back by 2 bases and J by 1 base. The CDR3 covers 14 residues. Full variable domain (outside the CDR3, taken from reference TRBV30 and TRBJ2-7): SQTIHQWPATLVQPVGSPLSLECTVEGTSNPNLYWYRQAAGRGLQLLFYSVGIGQISSEVPQNLSASRPQDRQFILSSKKLLLSDSGFYLCAWSTGTGSYEQYFGPGTRLTVT.